The 12 T cell receptor beta chains listed next were all sequenced from one sample in a study of blood T cells in healthy people across ages. A second PCR, run for roughly 7 to 12 cycles, used a sample-barcoded 5' primer plus a J-beta primer mix. TCRdb itself ran the 5' RACE reads through MiXCR, one entry per CDR3 protein. Of around 580,000 distinct CDR3 sequences in the sample, less than 60% were seen once. The specimen sequenced was blood. These receptors were obtained from a man of 80 years or more in good health.

The rearrangement joins TRBV9 to TRBJ2-5; TRBD2 might be the D (5 bases). CDR3 length: 15 amino acids. Looked up from germline, CDR1 is SGDLS and CDR2 is YYNGEE. V was shortened by 5 bases and J by 2 bases, with 16 bases between the two germline ends. This CDR3 is CASSWTPSGQETQYF. DNA for the CDR3: TGTGCCAGCAGTTGGACCCCCAGCGGACAAGAGACCCAGTACTTC.

The CDR3 sequence: CASSKAHTRSSYNSPLHF. The CDR3 nucleotides read TGTGCCAGCAGCAAAGCGCATACCCGTAGCTCCTATAATTCACCCCTCCACTTT. The J gene is TRBJ1-6, the V gene TRBV21-1. TRBV21-1 is tagged as a pseudogene. The CDR3 is made up of 18 amino acids.

This clonotype was seen a few times. V usage is TRBV12-3 or TRBV12-4 and J usage is TRBJ1-6; D is perhaps TRBD1 (6 bases). The ends were cut back, 2 bases at V and 7 bases at J, with 9 bases in the middle. There are 14 residues in the CDR3. CDR3 in amino acids: CASSLRGRNSPLHF. The DNA of the CDR3 is TGTGCCAGCAGTTTAAGGGGGAGAAATTCACCCCTCCACTTT.

The chain carries TRBV11-1 and TRBJ1-2, with 7 nucleotides matching TRBD1. The CDR3 runs 12 residues. The V gene end was trimmed by 4 bases and the J gene end by 7 bases; junction bases not matched to a gene: 3. Germline lookup yields CDR1 SGHAT and CDR2 FQDESV (reference sequence). CDR3 protein: CASSSHRGGYTF. The CDR3 nucleotides read TGTGCCAGCAGCTCACACAGGGGTGGCTACACCTTC. Supplemented by reference TRBV11-1 and TRBJ1-2, the full variable domain reads EAEVAQSPRYKITEKSQAVAFWCDPISGHATLYWYRQILGQGPELLVQFQDESVVDDSQLPKDRFSAERLKGVDSTLKIQPAELGDSAMYLCASSSHRGGYTFGSGTRLTVV.

The chain employs TRBV18 and TRBJ2-4, with 7 positions matching TRBD1. This CDR3 region has 13 residues. The V gene end was trimmed by 6 bases and the J gene end by 13 bases; junction bases not matched to a gene: 12. CDR1 is KGHSH, CDR2 LQKENI, per germline. CDR3 nucleotides: TGTGCCAGCTCTAGAACAGGGGACAAGGAGCAGTACTTC. This translates into CASSRTGDKEQYF.

This chain connects TRBV2 to TRBJ2-3; D could derive from TRBD1 or TRBD2 (5 bases each). This CDR3 spans 12 amino acids. Between the trimmed V and J ends, which lost 11 bases and 8 bases, there was a span of 17 bases. Per germline, CDR1 SNHLY and CDR2 FYNNEI. CDR3 in DNA: TGTGCCGGGGGTCCCGGTAAGGGTACGCAGTATTTT. Translating it yields CAGGPGKGTQYF.

The chain uses TRBV12-3 or TRBV12-4 and TRBJ2-2; tentative D call: TRBD2 (6 bases). V was trimmed by 8 bases and J by 5 bases, leaving 9 bases between them. The CDR3 runs 12 residues. The CDR3 spells CASWRDTGELFF. CDR3 DNA: TGTGCCAGCTGGAGGGATACCGGGGAGCTGTTTTTT.

This clonotype was counted between two and nine times. This chain connects TRBV4-3 to TRBJ1-1; D is perhaps TRBD1 (6 bases). The V and J ends lost 2 bases and 3 bases respectively, with 16 bases between them. The CDR3 is 16 residues long. Looked up from germline, CDR1 is LGHNA and CDR2 is YSLEER. The CDR3 region is CASSQQPNREDTEAFF. The CDR3 DNA reads as TGCGCCAGCAGCCAACAACCAAACAGGGAAGACACTGAAGCTTTCTTT.

This chain links TRBV7-2 with TRBJ2-2, with D perhaps matching TRBD1 or TRBD2 (5 bases each). Germline-derived CDR1 and CDR2 are SGHTA and FQGNSA. The germline V and J ends were trimmed by 1 base and 1 base, with 10 bases remaining between them. The CDR3 has 16 residues. As DNA, the CDR3 is TGTGCCAGCAGCTTAGTTAGAGGGGAGAACACCGGGGAGCTGTTTTTT. It translates to CASSLVRGENTGELFF.

V gene TRBV29-1 combines with J gene TRBJ1-4; D unclear. The CDR3 is made up of 11 amino acids. The V end lost 3 bases, the J end lost 7 bases, and 6 bases lay between the germline ends. Germline values: CDR1 SQVTM, CDR2 ANQGSEA. CDR3 region: CSVDLGEKLFF. The DNA of the CDR3 is TGCAGCGTTGATTTGGGTGAAAAACTGTTTTTT.

In this sample, this clonotype turned up a few times. The chain joins TRBV10-3 to TRBJ1-1, with a weak D call TRBD1 (6 bases). The germline V and J ends were trimmed by 6 bases and 5 bases, with 13 bases remaining between them. This CDR3 has 13 amino acids. Germline CDR1 reads ENHRY; CDR2 reads SYGVKD. The CDR3 coding sequence is TGTGCCATCAGGGAGGGGGGGAGAACTGAAGCTTTCTTT. Translation: CAIREGGRTEAFF.

This clonotype was recorded a few times. This chain joins TRBV7-2 and TRBJ1-2; tentative D call: TRBD1 (6 bases). V lost 2 bases and J 4 bases, leaving 8 bases between the germline ends. The CDR3 spans 13 residues. Germline V CDR1 and CDR2: SGHTA, FQGNSA. CDR3 amino acids: CASSLQGFYGYTF. The CDR3 DNA is TGTGCCAGCAGCTTACAGGGGTTCTATGGCTACACCTTC. The full variable domain, completed using reference TRBV7-2 and TRBJ1-2, is GAGVSQSPSNKVTEKGKDVELRCDPISGHTALYWYRQSLGQGLEFLIYFQGNSAPDKSGLPSDRFSAERTGGSVSTLTIQRTQQEDSAVYLCASSLQGFYGYTFGSGTRLTVV.